This T cell receptor beta chain was found in a study of neurological immune-mediated disorders. Broader study findings: Neither clinical nor MRI features were found to be associated with the multiple sclerosis repertoire cluster.

cDNA was made by 5'RACE with 10-nucleotide random UMIs. TCRdb re-called the 5' RACE reads through MiXCR, storing one row per CDR3 protein. The table has 35,000 to 50,000 distinct CDR3 sequences, 2% to 3% seen once; the top ten hold nearly 2.5%. For this clonotype: Its antigen is unidentified.

V lost 6 bases and J lost 2, with 10 bases in between. CDR3 length: 13 residues. Germline values: CDR1 LNHDA, CDR2 SQIVND (reference sequence). The unsorted libraries were generated from a total of 2 million PBMCs, which had been stored in RNAlater at -80 C. The sample was PBMCs. The V and J genes are TRBV19 and TRBJ2-5, with D unresolved. The source of this sequence is a man in his fifties or sixties with multiple sclerosis. CDR3 loop: CASSNTEQETQYF. CDR3 DNA sequence: TGTGCCAGTAGCAATACAGAACAAGAGACCCAGTACTTC.